These 3 T cell receptor beta chains originate from one sample sequenced in a study of cytomegalovirus exposure and HLA in healthy donors. Both 60 Vbeta primers and 13 Jbeta primers went into the PCR. TCRdb's table, derived via immunoSEQ multiplex PCR, lists solely in-frame clones and lacks some. The sample's table shows 150,000 to 200,000 clones. Specimen: PBMCs. Receptors originate from a man aged 25-40 years in good health and CMV-seronegative.

Note on this clone: Additional DNA sequences in this sample encode the identical CDR3. The chain links TRBV25-1 to TRBJ2-2; no clear D. V was clipped by 0 bases and J by 2 bases, with 7 bases between them. This CDR3 has 15 amino acids. Germline V gives CDR1 MGHDK, CDR2 SYGVNS. CDR3 DNA: TGTGCCAGCAGTGAATATGGGCTTAACACCGGGGAGCTGTTTTTT. Its protein product is CASSEYGLNTGELFF.

The chain couples TRBV10-1 to TRBJ1-5; 12 bases align to TRBD1. The CDR3 extends over 24 amino acids. With 10 bases clipped from V and 1 base from J, the junction kept 32 bases outside the gene matches. The germline V gene encodes CDR1 WNHNN and CDR2 SYGVQD (reference sequence). The CDR3 loop is CANRDRGLRGEGQGASRSNQPQHF. The CDR3 DNA sequence: TGCGCCAACCGGGACAGGGGGCTTCGAGGAGAGGGACAGGGGGCTTCGAGGAGCAATCAGCCCCAGCATTTT.

The J gene is TRBJ2-3, the V gene TRBV7-2; TRBD2 matches 8 bases. Germline loops: CDR1 SGHTA, CDR2 FQGNSA. Losses at the gene ends were 5 bases for V and 4 bases for J; bases not matched to a gene: 14. CDR3 length: 17 amino acids. CDR3 protein: CASSARLGSGNADTQYF. The CDR3 coding sequence is TGTGCCAGCAGCGCTCGGCTGGGTAGCGGGAACGCAGATACGCAGTATTTT.